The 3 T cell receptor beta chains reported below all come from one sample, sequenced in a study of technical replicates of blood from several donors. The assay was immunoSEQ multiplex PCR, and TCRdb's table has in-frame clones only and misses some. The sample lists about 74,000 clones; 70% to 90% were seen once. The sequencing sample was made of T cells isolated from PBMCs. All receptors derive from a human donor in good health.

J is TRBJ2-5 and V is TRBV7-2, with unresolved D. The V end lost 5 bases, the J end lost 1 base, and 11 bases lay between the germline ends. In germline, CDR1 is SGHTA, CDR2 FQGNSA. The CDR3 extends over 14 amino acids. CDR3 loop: CASSSRQTQETQYF. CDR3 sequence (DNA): TGTGCCAGCAGCAGCCGACAAACCCAAGAGACCCAGTACTTC.

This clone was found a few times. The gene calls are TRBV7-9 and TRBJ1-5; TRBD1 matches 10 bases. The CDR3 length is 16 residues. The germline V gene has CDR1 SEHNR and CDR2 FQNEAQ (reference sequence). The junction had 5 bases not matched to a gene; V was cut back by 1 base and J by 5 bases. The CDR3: CASSLGDRGPHQPQHF. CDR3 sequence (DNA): TGTGCCAGCAGCTTAGGGGACAGGGGTCCCCATCAGCCCCAGCATTTT.

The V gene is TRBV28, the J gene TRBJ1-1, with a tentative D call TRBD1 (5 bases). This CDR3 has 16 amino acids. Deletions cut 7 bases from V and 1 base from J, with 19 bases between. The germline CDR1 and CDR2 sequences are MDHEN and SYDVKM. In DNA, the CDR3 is TGTGCCAGCAACTCGGCGATCGGGGGGGAGAACACTGAAGCTTTCTTT. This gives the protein CASNSAIGGENTEAFF.